This TCR beta chain was found in a study of T-cell memory formation after mild COVID-19. Broader study findings: Clones contracting over day 15 to 85 were CD4/CD8 balanced, with later expanders leaning CD4+.

Deletions cut 3 bases from V and 0 bases from J, with 10 bases between. CDR1 SNHLY and CDR2 FYNNEI come from the germline V gene. The length of the CDR3 is 15 residues. With constant-segment primers, 5'RACE yielded cDNA libraries of TCR alpha and TCR beta that carried sample barcodes and UMIs. TCRdb processed the 5' RACE reads anew with MiXCR; each CDR3 protein has one entry. The sample has about 250,000 distinct CDR3 sequences; about 16% are singletons. This clonotype was seen a handful of times. The antigen remains undetermined. The specimen was PBMCs or a T cell subset sorted from them (not recorded which). The chain joins TRBV2 to TRBJ2-3, with D unclear. The sequence was collected from an adult woman who had mild COVID-19 (a few samples of this study predate the infection). Cell type and time point are not known. In DNA, the CDR3 is TGTGCCAGCAGTGATCAGGCGACTAGCACAGATACGCAGTATTTT. It codes for CASSDQATSTDTQYF.